This TCR beta chain was retrieved from a study of HIV-infected patients and healthy controls. Study results and limitations: Compared with controls, mean Gini indices were significantly raised in HIV-infected repertoires, possibly indicating oligoclonality.

By sample share, this clonotype is medium-sized. As yet, its antigen is unknown. Roughly three months, about 14 weeks, into antiretroviral therapy, follow-up blood was collected. Whole blood was used without fractionation, so all unsorted peripheral T cells were included. Reverse transcription used roughly 480 ng RNA and constant-region primers for alpha and beta. Each of the alpha and beta chains got its own library through chain-specific third strand synthesis with indices. Each CDR3 protein gets one entry after TCRdb re-called the 5' RACE reads with MiXCR. In the table there are a few thousand distinct CDR3 sequences, more than 5.5% of which are singletons. After removal of 6 bases from V and 4 bases from J, the junction contained 8 bases not matched to a gene. The CDR3 has 15 residues. Germline CDR1 MNHEY, CDR2 SVGAGI.

The starting material was blood, obtained during antiretroviral therapy. The receptor was isolated from an adult with HIV infection. The chain employs TRBV6-5 and TRBJ2-4; 8 nucleotides match TRBD2. The CDR3 region has the DNA TGTGCCAGCAGCCCCACCGGGACTAGGAAAAACATTCAGTACTTC. The encoded protein is CASSPTGTRKNIQYF.